This T cell receptor beta chain was captured by sequencing in a study of shared clonotypes between healthy human individuals. The naive CD8 population came from CD45RO-negative cells selected for CCR7, without terminally differentiated effector memory CD45RA+ cells. Assay: immunoSEQ multiplex PCR; the TCRdb copy retains only in-frame clones and omits some. The sample contains about 2.1 million clones, around 93% of which appear only once. V lost 8 bases, J lost 5 bases, and 12 bases lay in between. The germline V gene has CDR1 MNHNS and CDR2 SASEGT. The CDR3 contains 12 residues. The chain uses TRBV6-1 and TRBJ1-2, with D unresolved. Material for sequencing was naive CD8+ T cells from PBMCs. This receptor was identified in a man aged 18 to 35 in good health. Some clones in this sample may be carry-over from other donors' samples. This CDR3 reads CASQPTVYGYTF. CDR3 DNA sequence: TGTGCCAGCCAACCCACAGTTTATGGCTACACCTTC.